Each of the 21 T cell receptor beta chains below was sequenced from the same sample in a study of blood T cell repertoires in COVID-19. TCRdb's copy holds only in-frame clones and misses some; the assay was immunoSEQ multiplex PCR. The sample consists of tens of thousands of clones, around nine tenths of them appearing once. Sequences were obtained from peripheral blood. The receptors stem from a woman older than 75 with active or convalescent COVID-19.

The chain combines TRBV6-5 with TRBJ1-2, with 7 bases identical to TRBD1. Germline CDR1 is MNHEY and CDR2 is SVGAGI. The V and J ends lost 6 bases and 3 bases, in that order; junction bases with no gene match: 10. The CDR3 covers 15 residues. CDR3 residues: CASSLKSGTDYGYTF. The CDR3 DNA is TGTGCCAGCAGCCTCAAATCCGGGACAGACTATGGCTACACCTTC.

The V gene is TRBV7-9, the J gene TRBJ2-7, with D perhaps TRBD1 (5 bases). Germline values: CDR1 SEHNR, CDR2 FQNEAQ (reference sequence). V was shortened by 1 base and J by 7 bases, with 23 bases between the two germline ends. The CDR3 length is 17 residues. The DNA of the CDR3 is TGTGCCAGCAGCTTAGTTGGAACTGAAGTAGGGGTAGGGGAGCAGTACTTC. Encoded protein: CASSLVGTEVGVGEQYF.

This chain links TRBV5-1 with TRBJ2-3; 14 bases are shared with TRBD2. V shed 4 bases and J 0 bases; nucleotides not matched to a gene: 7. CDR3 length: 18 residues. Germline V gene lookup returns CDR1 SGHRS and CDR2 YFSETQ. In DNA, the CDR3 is TGCGCCAGCAGCGCCGGGACTAGCGGGGGACGGAGCACAGATACGCAGTATTTT. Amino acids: CASSAGTSGGRSTDTQYF.

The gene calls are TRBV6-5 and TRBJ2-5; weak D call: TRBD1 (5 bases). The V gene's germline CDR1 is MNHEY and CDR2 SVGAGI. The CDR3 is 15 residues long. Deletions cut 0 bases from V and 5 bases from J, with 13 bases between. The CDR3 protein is CASSYSWAGWETQYF. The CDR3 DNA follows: TGTGCCAGCAGTTACTCATGGGCAGGGTGGGAGACCCAGTACTTC.

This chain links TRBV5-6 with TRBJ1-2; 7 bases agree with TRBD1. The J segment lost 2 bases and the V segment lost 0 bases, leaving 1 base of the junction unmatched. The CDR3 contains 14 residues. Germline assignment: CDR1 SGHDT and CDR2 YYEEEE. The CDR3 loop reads CASSLAGQNYGYTF. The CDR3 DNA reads TGTGCCAGCAGCTTGGCGGGACAGAACTATGGCTACACCTTC. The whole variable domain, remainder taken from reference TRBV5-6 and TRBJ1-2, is DAGVTQSPTHLIKTRGQQVTLRCSPKSGHDTVSWYQQALGQGPQFIFQYYEEEERQRGNFPDRFSGHQFPNYSSELNVNALLLGDSALYLCASSLAGQNYGYTFGSGTRLTVV.

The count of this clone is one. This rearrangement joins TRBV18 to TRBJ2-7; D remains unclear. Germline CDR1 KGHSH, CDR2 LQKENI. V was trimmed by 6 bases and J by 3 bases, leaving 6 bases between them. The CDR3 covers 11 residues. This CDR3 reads CASSRDYEQYF. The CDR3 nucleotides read TGTGCCAGCTCGCGCGACTACGAGCAGTACTTC.

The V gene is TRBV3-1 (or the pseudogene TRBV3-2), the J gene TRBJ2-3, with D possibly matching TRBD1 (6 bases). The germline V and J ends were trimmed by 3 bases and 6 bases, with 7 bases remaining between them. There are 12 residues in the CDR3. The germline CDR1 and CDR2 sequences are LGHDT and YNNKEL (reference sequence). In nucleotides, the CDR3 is TGTGCCAGCAGCCAGAGGGGGGATACGCAGTATTTT. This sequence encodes CASSQRGDTQYF.

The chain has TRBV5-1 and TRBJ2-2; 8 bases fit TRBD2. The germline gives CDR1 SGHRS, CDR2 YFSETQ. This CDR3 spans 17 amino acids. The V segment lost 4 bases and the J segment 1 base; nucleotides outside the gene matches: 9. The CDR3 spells CASSDEFSGVNTGELFF. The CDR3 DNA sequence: TGCGCCAGCAGCGATGAGTTTAGCGGGGTGAACACCGGGGAGCTGTTTTTT. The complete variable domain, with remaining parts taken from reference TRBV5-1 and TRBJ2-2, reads KAGVTQTPRYLIKTRGQQVTLSCSPISGHRSVSWYQQTPGQGLQFLFEYFSETQRNKGNFPGRFSGRQFSNSRSEMNVSTLELGDSALYLCASSDEFSGVNTGELFFGEGSRLTVL.

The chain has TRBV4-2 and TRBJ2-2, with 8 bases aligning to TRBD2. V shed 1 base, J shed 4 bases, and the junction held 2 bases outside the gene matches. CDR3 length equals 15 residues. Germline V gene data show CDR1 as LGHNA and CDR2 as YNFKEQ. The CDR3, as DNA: TGTGCCAGCAGCCAAGTGGGGACTAGCACCGGGGAGCTGTTTTTT. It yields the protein CASSQVGTSTGELFF.

The CDR3 reads CASSLEGSGGLEQFF. As DNA, the CDR3 is TGCGCCAGCAGCTTGGAGGGTAGCGGGGGGCTAGAGCAGTTCTTC. The chain recombines TRBV5-1 with TRBJ2-1; the match to TRBD2 covers 10 bases. V was clipped by 0 bases and J by 10 bases; unmatched bases: 7. The CDR3 consists of 15 residues. Germline CDR1 reads SGHRS; CDR2 reads YFSETQ.

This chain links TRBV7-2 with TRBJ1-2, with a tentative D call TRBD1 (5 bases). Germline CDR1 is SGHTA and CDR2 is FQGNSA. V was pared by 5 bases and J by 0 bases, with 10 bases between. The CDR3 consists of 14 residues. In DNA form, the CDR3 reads TGTGCCAGCAGCACCCGACAGTCTAACTATGGCTACACCTTC. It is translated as CASSTRQSNYGYTF.

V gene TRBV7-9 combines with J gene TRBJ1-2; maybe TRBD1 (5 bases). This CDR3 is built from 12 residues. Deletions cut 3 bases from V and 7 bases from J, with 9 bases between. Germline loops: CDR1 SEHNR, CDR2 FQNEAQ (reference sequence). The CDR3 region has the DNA TGTGCCAGCAGCTTGGGGCCGGGTGGCTACACCTTC. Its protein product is CASSLGPGGYTF.

CDR3 sequence (DNA): TGTGCCTGGAGTTTGGGCAGCAGGGGGTCTGGAAACACCATATATTTT. Amino acids: CAWSLGSRGSGNTIYF. The V call is TRBV30, the J call TRBJ1-3, with TRBD1 matching 7 bases. The junction had 8 bases not matched to a gene; V was cut back by 2 bases and J by 1 base. This CDR3 comprises 16 residues. The V gene's germline CDR1 is GTSNPN and CDR2 SVGIG (reference sequence).

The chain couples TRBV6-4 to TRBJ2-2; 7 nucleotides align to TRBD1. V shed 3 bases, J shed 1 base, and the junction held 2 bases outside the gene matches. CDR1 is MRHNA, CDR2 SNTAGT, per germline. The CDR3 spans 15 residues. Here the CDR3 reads CASSETGENTGELFF. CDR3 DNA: TGTGCCAGCAGTGAAACAGGGGAGAACACCGGGGAGCTGTTTTTT.

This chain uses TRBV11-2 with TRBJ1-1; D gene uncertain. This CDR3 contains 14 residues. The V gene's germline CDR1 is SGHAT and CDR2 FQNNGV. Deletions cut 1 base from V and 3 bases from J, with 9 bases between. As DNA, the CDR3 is TGTGCCAGCAGCTTAGTCCCACAGTACACTGAAGCTTTCTTT. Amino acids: CASSLVPQYTEAFF.

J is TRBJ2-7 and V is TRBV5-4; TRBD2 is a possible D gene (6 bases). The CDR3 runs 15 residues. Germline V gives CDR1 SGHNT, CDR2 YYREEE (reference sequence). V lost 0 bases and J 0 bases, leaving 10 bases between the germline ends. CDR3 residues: CASSLGDSSSYEQYF. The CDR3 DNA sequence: TGTGCCAGCAGCTTGGGGGACTCCAGCTCCTACGAGCAGTACTTC.

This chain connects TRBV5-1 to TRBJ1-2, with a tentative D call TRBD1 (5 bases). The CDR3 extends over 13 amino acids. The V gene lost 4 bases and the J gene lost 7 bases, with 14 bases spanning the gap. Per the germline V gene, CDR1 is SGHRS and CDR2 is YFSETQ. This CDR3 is CASSLTPGGGYTF. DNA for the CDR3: TGCGCCAGCAGCCTGACACCGGGGGGTGGCTACACCTTC.

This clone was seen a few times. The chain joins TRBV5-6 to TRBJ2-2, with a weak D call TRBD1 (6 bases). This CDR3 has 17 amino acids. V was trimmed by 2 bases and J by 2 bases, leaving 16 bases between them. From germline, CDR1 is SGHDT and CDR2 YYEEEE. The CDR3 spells CASSFRSGTRNTGELFF. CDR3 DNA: TGTGCCAGCAGCTTTAGGTCAGGGACACGAAACACCGGGGAGCTGTTTTTT.

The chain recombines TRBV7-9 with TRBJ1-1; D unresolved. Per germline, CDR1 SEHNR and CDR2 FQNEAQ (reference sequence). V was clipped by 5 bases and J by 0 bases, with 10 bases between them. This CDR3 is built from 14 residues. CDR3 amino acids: CASSQRGLNTEAFF. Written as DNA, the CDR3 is TGTGCCAGCAGCCAAAGAGGTCTGAACACTGAAGCTTTCTTT.

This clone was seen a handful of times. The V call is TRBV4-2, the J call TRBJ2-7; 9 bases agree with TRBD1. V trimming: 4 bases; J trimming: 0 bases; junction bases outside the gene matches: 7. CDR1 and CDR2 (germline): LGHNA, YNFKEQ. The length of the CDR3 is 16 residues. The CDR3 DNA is TGTGCCAGCAGCCGAGAGCCGGGACAGGGCTCCTACGAGCAGTACTTC. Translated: CASSREPGQGSYEQYF.

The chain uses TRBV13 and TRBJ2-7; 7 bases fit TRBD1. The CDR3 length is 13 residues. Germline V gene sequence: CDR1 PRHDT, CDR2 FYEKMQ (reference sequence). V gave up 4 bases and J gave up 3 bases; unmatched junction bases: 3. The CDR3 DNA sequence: TGTGCCAGCAGCTCCCGGACAGGCTACGAGCAGTACTTC. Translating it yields CASSSRTGYEQYF. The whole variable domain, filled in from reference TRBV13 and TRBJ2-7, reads AAGVIQSPRHLIKEKRETATLKCYPIPRHDTVYWYQQGPGQDPQFLISFYEKMQSDKGSIPDRFSAQQFSDYHSELNMSSLELGDSALYFCASSSRTGYEQYFGPGTRLTVT.